This TCR beta chain was captured in a study of T-cell memory formation after mild COVID-19. The overall study: In these data, TCR clusters were largely donor specific.

The ends lost 3 bases at V and 7 bases at J; junction bases unmatched: 4. The CDR3 consists of 13 residues. From germline, CDR1 is SGHRS and CDR2 YFSETQ. Concerning this clonotype itself: Its antigen is not known.

TCRdb passed the 5' RACE reads through MiXCR, listing each CDR3 protein once. The sample contains 400,000 to 500,000 distinct CDR3 sequences, roughly 17% of which appear only once. Overall study findings and caveats: Researchers report contracting CD4+ clones mostly in CM and EM, with CD8+ clones in EMRA. Unconfirmed was the SARS-CoV-2 specificity of second-wave clones that peaked on day 37. Pre-infection memory contained some responding clones, which suggested that cross-reactive memory had joined.

Sample: PBMCs or a T cell subset sorted from them (not recorded which). This receptor was taken from a young man who had mild COVID-19 (a few samples of this study predate the infection). Cell type and time point are not known. The V gene is TRBV5-1, the J gene TRBJ1-2, with 9 bases that match TRBD1. CDR3 in DNA: TGCGCCAGCAGCTCGGAACAGGGGGCTGGCTACACCTTC. The encoded protein is CASSSEQGAGYTF.